Sequencing of this T cell receptor (beta chain) was carried out in a study of shared T cell receptors in the human thymus. Assay: immunoSEQ multiplex PCR; the TCRdb copy retains only in-frame clones and omits some. The sample consists of some 660,000 clones, approximately 89% of them appearing once. From germline, CDR1 is MDHEN and CDR2 SYDVKM. The CDR3 loop spans 15 amino acids. Unmatched junction bases numbered 7, after V lost 6 bases and J lost 5 bases. The same data also contributed to another study, on human thymus T cells. This second report adds: Samples came from healthy Finnish infants during open corrective cardiac surgery. The study used thymus tissue resected during corrective heart surgery. Apparent bias marked the V and J gene usage of thymic and blood repertoires. Thymic repertoires of unrelated individuals were reported in related research to overlap highly.

The TCR sequence derives from a boy less than two years old with a congenital heart defect. The sequenced sample was thymocytes. The V and J genes are TRBV28 and TRBJ2-4, with 10 bases lining up with TRBD2. The CDR3 protein is CASRTGLAMENIQYF. As DNA, the CDR3 is TGTGCCAGCAGGACGGGACTAGCGATGGAAAACATTCAGTACTTC.